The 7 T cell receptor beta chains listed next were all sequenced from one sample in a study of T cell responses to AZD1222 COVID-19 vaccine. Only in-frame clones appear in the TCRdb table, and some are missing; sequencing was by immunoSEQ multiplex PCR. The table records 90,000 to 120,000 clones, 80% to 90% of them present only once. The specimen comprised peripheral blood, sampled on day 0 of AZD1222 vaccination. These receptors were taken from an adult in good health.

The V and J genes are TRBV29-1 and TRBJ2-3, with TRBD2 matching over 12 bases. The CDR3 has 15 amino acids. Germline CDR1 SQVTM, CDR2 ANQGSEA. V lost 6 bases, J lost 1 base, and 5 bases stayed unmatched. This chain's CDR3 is CSVEGTSGRTDTQYF. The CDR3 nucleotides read TGCAGCGTGGAGGGGACTAGCGGGCGCACAGATACGCAGTATTTT.

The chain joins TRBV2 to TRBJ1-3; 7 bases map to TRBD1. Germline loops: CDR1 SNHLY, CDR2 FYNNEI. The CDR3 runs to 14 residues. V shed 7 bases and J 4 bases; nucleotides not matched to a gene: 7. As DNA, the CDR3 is TGTGCCAGCATCCCAGGGGGGTCAGGAAACACCATATATTTT. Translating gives CASIPGGSGNTIYF.

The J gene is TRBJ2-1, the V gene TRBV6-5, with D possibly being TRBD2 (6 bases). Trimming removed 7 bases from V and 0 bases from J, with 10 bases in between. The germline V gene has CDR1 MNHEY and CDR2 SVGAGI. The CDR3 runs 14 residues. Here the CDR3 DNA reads TGTGCCAGCACGGTCGGGGGCTCCTACAATGAGCAGTTCTTC. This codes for CASTVGGSYNEQFF.

The CDR3, as DNA: TGTGCCAGCAGTTTTGCGGGGGCGCGGCAGCCCCAGCATTTT. It specifies CASSFAGARQPQHF. The genes are TRBV2 and TRBJ1-5; D might be TRBD1 (6 bases). The germline V gene has CDR1 SNHLY and CDR2 FYNNEI. V was shortened by 5 bases and J by 7 bases, with 15 bases between the two germline ends. This CDR3 has 14 amino acids.

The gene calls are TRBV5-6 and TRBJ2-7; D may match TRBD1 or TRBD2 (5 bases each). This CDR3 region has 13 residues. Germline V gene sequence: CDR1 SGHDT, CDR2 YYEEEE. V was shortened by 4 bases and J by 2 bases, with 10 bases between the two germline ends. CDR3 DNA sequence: TGTGCCAGCAGCCCCGGGGCTACCTACGAGCAGTACTTC. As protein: CASSPGATYEQYF.

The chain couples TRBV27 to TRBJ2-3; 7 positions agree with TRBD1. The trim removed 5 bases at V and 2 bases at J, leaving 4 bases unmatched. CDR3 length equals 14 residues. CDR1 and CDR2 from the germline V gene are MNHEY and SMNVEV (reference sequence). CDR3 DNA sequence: TGTGCCAGCAGTAAGGGACAGACCACAGATACGCAGTATTTT. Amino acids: CASSKGQTTDTQYF.

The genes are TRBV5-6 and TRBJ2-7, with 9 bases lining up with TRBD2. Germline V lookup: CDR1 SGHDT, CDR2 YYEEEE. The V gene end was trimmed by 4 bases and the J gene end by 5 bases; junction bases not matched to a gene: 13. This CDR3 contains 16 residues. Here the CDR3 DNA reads TGTGCCAGCAGCATACGCCGCAGCGGGAGGCTAGACGAGCAGTACTTC. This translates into CASSIRRSGRLDEQYF.